This T cell receptor (beta chain) came from a study of shared clonotypes between healthy human individuals. Study-wide background: Each donor's CD4 naive and CD4 memory cells filled three plates apiece, CD8 naive two, and CD8 memory one.

CD4+ cells were split into CD45RA+ naive and CD45RA-negative memory subsets. Genomic DNA from each subset was divided evenly over several immunoSEQ plates. Per the original methods: Junction-only sequences without quality scores came from ImmunoSEQ, so filtering differed. Clones were read by immunoSEQ multiplex PCR, and TCRdb kept only the in-frame ones, dropping some. V and J calls and clone size are copied from that table; D and trimming were computed from the DNA. The data hold roughly 2.6 million clones, with approximately 92% observed a single time. This CDR3 is 14 amino acids long. Germline CDR1 is SGHNT and CDR2 is YYREEE (reference sequence). The V gene lost 3 bases and the J gene lost 5 bases, with 15 bases spanning the gap.

Source material: naive CD4+ T cells sorted from blood. Stated subset: CD45RA+ positively selected. The clonotype was recovered from a man in his late teens or twenties in good health. The chain is built from TRBV5-4 and TRBJ2-7, with D unresolved. As DNA, the CDR3 is TGTGCCAGCAGCTCCTTTGGGGTTTACCACGAGCAGTACTTC. Its protein is CASSSFGVYHEQYF.